This T cell receptor beta chain was captured by sequencing in a study of vaccination and CD4 T cells after COVID-19. About the research overall: Median time from COVID diagnosis to post-COVID sampling was over 80 days (35 to 161).

Study-wide results and limits: Data came from relatively few convalescent patients and lacked early post-infection timepoints.

The V and J ends lost 1 base and 0 bases, in that order; junction bases with no gene match: 8. This CDR3 has 19 residues. Germline V lookup: CDR1 SGHTA, CDR2 FQGTGA. Oncomine TCR Beta short-read sequencing was applied to DNA from cultured CD4+ T cells. MiXCR, applied by TCRdb to the PCR reads, yields one record per CDR3 protein. The data show around 20,000 distinct CDR3 sequences, with 40% to 50% seen just once and about 27% held by the top ten. This clonotype was observed once. Its matching antigen is unknown. Treatment given: approximately 9-day PBMC culture with coronavirus spike peptide pools or control peptides (ViraFEST assay). Having spent nine to eleven days in culture, CD4+ T cells were then isolated by negative selection.

The V gene is TRBV7-3, the J gene TRBJ2-2, with 10 bases that match TRBD2. The material was CD4+ T cells from blood, cultured in vitro, obtained before SARS-CoV-2 vaccination. The clonotype comes from a human donor who had recovered from COVID-19. The CDR3 spells CASSLRASGSYANTGELFF. The DNA for the CDR3 is TGTGCCAGCAGCTTAAGGGCTAGCGGGAGTTACGCGAACACCGGGGAGCTGTTTTTT.